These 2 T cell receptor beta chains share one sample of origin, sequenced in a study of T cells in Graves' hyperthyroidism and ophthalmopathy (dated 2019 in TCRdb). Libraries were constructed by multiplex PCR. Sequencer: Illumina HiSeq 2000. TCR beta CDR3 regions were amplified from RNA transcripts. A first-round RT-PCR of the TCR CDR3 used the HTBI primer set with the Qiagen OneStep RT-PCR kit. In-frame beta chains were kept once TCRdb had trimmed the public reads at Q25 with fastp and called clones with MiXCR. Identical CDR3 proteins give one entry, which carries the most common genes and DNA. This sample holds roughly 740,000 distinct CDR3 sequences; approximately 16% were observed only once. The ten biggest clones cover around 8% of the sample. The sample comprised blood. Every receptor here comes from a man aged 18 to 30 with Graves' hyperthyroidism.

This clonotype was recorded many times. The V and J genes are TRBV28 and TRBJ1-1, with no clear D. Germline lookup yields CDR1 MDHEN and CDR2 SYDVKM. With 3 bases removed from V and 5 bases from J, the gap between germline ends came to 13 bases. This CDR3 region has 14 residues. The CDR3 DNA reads TGTGCCAGCAGTTTTGGGCTGCAGGATACTGAAGCTTTCTTT. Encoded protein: CASSFGLQDTEAFF.

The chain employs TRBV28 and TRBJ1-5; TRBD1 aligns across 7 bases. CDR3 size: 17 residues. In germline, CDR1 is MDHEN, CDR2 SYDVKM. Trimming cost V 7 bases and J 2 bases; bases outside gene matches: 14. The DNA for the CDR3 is TGTGCCAGCAATCCTACAGGGGACCCCCCGGGCAATCAGCCCCAGCATTTT. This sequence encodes CASNPTGDPPGNQPQHF.